A selection of T cell receptor beta chains follows, all from one sample in a study of spatial heterogeneity in lung cancer. TCRdb re-called the 5' RACE reads through MiXCR, storing one row per CDR3 protein. In the table there are just over 25,000 distinct CDR3 sequences, roughly 12% of which are singletons. This material consisted of PBMCs, taken at surgery. These TCRs come from a female donor with early-stage non-small cell lung cancer. Both conserved end residues are part of each CDR3. The D gene is left open where the match is weak. Rows give clone size only sometimes, using once, few, many, or a class for an expanded clone.

size,J,D,V,DNA,CDR3
many,TRBJ1-1,NA,TRBV13,TGTGCCAGCAGCGGGACAAGGGGGTTAGCTGAAGCTTTCTTT,CASSGTRGLAEAFF
many,TRBJ2-5,NA,TRBV7-8,TGTGCCAGCAATCCCCATATCCCAGGGCAGACCCAGTACTTC,CASNPHIPGQTQYF
many,TRBJ2-1,TRBD2,TRBV4-2,TGTGCCAGCAGCTCACGAAGCGGGAGTCCCGATGAGCAGTTCTTC,CASSSRSGSPDEQFF
many,TRBJ2-7,TRBD1,TRBV7-9,TGTGCCAGCAGCTCAACGACAGGGACAGCCTACGAGCAGTACTTC,CASSSTTGTAYEQYF
many,TRBJ2-3,TRBD1,TRBV18,TGTGCCAGCTCACCGACGGGACAGGGGAGTCGTACAGATACGCAGTATTTT,CASSPTGQGSRTDTQYF
many,TRBJ2-3,NA,TRBV10-3,TGTGCCAGCGACGGGGGACACCGCAGCACAGATACGCAGTATTTT,CASDGGHRSTDTQYF
many,TRBJ1-5,TRBD1,TRBV7-9,TGTGCCAGCAGCAGAGGTACCGGGACAGGGGATCAGCCCCAGCATTTT,CASSRGTGTGDQPQHF
many,TRBJ2-3,TRBD1,TRBV14,TGTGCCAGCAGCCGGGACAGGGGTACAGATACGCAGTATTTT,CASSRDRGTDTQYF
many,TRBJ2-1,TRBD1,TRBV12-3/TRBV12-4,TGTGCCAGCAGTTTCGCCGGGACAGGGAAAGGTGAGCAGTTCTTC,CASSFAGTGKGEQFF
many,TRBJ1-5,TRBD1,TRBV10-2,TGCGCCAGCAGCGGGTCTAGACAGGGGGTTCAGCCCCAGCATTTT,CASSGSRQGVQPQHF
many,TRBJ2-7,NA,TRBV28,TGTGCCAGCAGCCTAACAGGTAACGCCTACGAGCAGTACTTC,CASSLTGNAYEQYF
many,TRBJ2-2,TRBD1,TRBV4-1,TGCGCCAGCAGCCAAGATCGGGACAGGACGAACACCGGGGAGCTGTTTTTT,CASSQDRDRTNTGELFF
many,TRBJ1-1,NA,TRBV11-2,TGTGCCAGCAGCTTAGGGGAGAACCTCCCGAACACTGAAGCTTTCTTT,CASSLGENLPNTEAFF
many,TRBJ2-1,NA,TRBV12-3/TRBV12-4,TGTGCCAGCAGGGTGACAGGTTCTCCCCCTTACAATGAGCAGTTCTTC,CASRVTGSPPYNEQFF
NA,TRBJ2-3,NA,TRBV2,TGTGCCAGCACCTTAACAGACGTTGGGTCCTCAGATACGCAGTATTTT,CASTLTDVGSSDTQYF
NA,TRBJ2-6,TRBD2,TRBV4-3,TGCGCCAGCAGCCATGGACTAGCGGGAAACTCTGGGGCCAACGTCCTGACTTTC,CASSHGLAGNSGANVLTF
NA,TRBJ1-1,TRBD1,TRBV9,TGTGCCAGCAGCGTAGCAGGGGGCGCCGGGACTGAAGCTTTCTTT,CASSVAGGAGTEAFF
many,TRBJ1-2,NA,TRBV12-3/TRBV12-4,TGTGCCAGCAGTCGAACCCTGACAGGCGGCGGCTATGGCTACACCTTC,CASSRTLTGGGYGYTF
many,TRBJ2-7,TRBD2,TRBV2,TGTGCCAGCAGTGTTGGGACTAGCGGAACATTTCTCTCCTACGAGCAGTACTTC,CASSVGTSGTFLSYEQYF
many,TRBJ2-1,NA,TRBV5-1,TGCGCCAGCAGCTTGGGCGGGGCCATTTACAATGAGCAGTTCTTC,CASSLGGAIYNEQFF
many,TRBJ1-1,TRBD1,TRBV12-3/TRBV12-4,TGTGCCAGCAGTTTACAGGGGGCGACTGAAGCTTTCTTT,CASSLQGATEAFF
many,TRBJ2-1,TRBD2,TRBV2,TGTGCCAGCAGTCCGACTAGCGGCGTTAGCGGGAAGTACAATGAGCAGTTCTTC,CASSPTSGVSGKYNEQFF